This note documents a single TCR beta chain sequence. The record originates from a study of blood T cell repertoires in COVID-19. Overall study context: Sources were T cells, B-cell-depleted T cells, or PBMCs; the material itself was cDNA or gDNA.

Participant reports of clinical history set cohort assignment. Cohort 3 donors counted as recovered after two negative PCRs, clearance, or resolved symptoms. The CDR3 is made up of 16 amino acids. Germline lookup yields CDR1 GTSNPN and CDR2 SVGIG (reference sequence). V dropped 4 bases and J dropped 2; count of bases not matched to a gene: 8. Original methodology: It was from reference gene primer amplification that nucleated cell counts were estimated. TCRdb's table, derived via immunoSEQ multiplex PCR, lists solely in-frame clones and lacks some. V and J calls and clone size follow that table, whereas D and trimming were derived from the DNA. Counted here are a few hundred thousand clones, about 90% occurring once; the ten biggest clones make up 2.5% to 3.5%.

This clonotype was sampled from a woman aged 30 to 39 who had recovered from COVID-19. The sequenced sample consisted of PBMCs or T cells enriched from blood (not recorded which). This sequence joins TRBV30 and TRBJ2-3; 11 bases match TRBD2. CDR3 protein: CAWTQLAGALTDTQYF. In nucleotides, the CDR3 is TGTGCCTGGACTCAACTAGCGGGGGCCCTCACAGATACGCAGTATTTT.